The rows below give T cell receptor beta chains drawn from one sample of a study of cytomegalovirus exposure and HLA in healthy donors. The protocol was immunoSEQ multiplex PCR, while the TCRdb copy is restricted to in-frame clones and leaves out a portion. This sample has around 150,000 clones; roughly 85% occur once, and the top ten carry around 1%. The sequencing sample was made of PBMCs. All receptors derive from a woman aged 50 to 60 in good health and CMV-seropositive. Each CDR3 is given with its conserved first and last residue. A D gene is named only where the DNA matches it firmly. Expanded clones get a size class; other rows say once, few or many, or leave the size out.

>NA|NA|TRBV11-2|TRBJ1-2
TGTGCCAGCAGCGAGGACAGCTTATATGGCTACACCTTC
CASSEDSLYGYTF
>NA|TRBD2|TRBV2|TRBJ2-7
TGTGCCAGTGGAGATGGTAGCGGGTATAAAAGCTCCTACGAGCAGTACTTC
CASGDGSGYKSSYEQYF
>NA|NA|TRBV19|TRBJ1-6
TGTGCCAGTATGAGGGACACCCGATCGGGAAATTCACCCCTCCACTTT
CASMRDTRSGNSPLHF
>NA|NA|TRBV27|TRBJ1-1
TGTGCCAGCACCCCTAGGGCCAGGGGAAGTGAAGCTTTCTTT
CASTPRARGSEAFF
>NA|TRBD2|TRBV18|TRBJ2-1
TGTGCCAGCTCAAGGGACTATGGTGAGAATGAGCAGTTCTTC
CASSRDYGENEQFF
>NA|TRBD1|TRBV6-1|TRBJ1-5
TGTGCCAGCAGTTCCCTACAGGGGAGCAATCAGCCCCAGCATTTT
CASSSLQGSNQPQHF
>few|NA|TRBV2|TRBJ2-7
TGTGCCAGCAGCGAAAGAAGCACGTACGAGCAGTACTTC
CASSERSTYEQYF
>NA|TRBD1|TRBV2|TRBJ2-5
TGTGCCAGCAGTGAGAACAGGGGGCATAAAGAGACCCAGTACTTC
CASSENRGHKETQYF
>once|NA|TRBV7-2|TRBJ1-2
TGTGCCAGCAGCCTTACACTGAGGACAGAAGACGGCTACACCTTC
CASSLTLRTEDGYTF
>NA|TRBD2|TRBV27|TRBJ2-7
TGTGCCAGCAATCACAAGGGAGGGAACGAGCAGTACTTC
CASNHKGGNEQYF
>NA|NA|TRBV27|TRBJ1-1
TGTGCCAGCAGTTTATCAGGTGGGCCGAACACTGAAGCTTTCTTT
CASSLSGGPNTEAFF
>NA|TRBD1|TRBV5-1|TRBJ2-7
TGCGCCAGCAGCAGCCGGACAGGGGTAAACGAGCAGTACTTC
CASSSRTGVNEQYF
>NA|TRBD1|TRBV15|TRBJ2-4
TGTGCCACCAGCAGAGAAAACAGGGGAAACATTCAGTACTTC
CATSRENRGNIQYF
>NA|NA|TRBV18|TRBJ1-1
TGTGCCAGCTCACCGTCTCAGGGTCTGGTTGACACTGAAGCTTTCTTT
CASSPSQGLVDTEAFF
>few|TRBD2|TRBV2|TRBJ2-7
TGTGCCAGCAGGGCACCACTAGCGGGAGGGCTTTCCTACGAGCAGTACTTC
CASRAPLAGGLSYEQYF